Listed here are 23 T cell receptor beta chains from one sample, sequenced in a study of blood T cell repertoires in COVID-19. Repertoires were generated with immunoSEQ multiplex PCR, while TCRdb's copy carries only in-frame clones and drops some. This table has about 250,000 clones, approximately 86% appearing once. Sequences were obtained from PBMCs or T cells enriched from blood (not recorded which). The receptor source for this set is a woman under 40 with acute COVID-19.

The V call is TRBV5-1, the J call TRBJ2-4; D ambiguous. The germline CDR1 and CDR2 sequences are SGHRS and YFSETQ. Trimming pared 0 bases from V and 1 base from J, leaving 11 bases between. The CDR3 spans 16 residues. The CDR3 DNA reads TGCGCCAGCAGCTTGGCCCCACCGGAGGCCAAAAACATTCAGTACTTC. It translates to CASSLAPPEAKNIQYF.

The rearrangement links TRBV6-1 to TRBJ2-3; D is uncertain. The CDR3 runs to 16 residues. Germline CDR1 and CDR2: MNHNS and SASEGT. The V end was cut by 1 base, the J end by 6 bases, with 17 bases between. The CDR3 is CASSEVQSADGDTQYF. The CDR3 nucleotides read TGTGCCAGCAGTGAAGTCCAGTCTGCGGATGGTGATACGCAGTATTTT.

V is TRBV5-1 and J is TRBJ1-2, with D perhaps matching TRBD1 (6 bases). The V end was cut by 1 base, the J end by 6 bases, with 13 bases between. This CDR3 region has 14 residues. Looked up from germline, CDR1 is SGHRS and CDR2 is YFSETQ. The CDR3 DNA reads TGCGCCAGCAGCTTGACCACAGGGATGCATGGCTACACCTTC. This encodes CASSLTTGMHGYTF.

The chain employs TRBV19 and TRBJ1-4; possibly TRBD1 for D (6 bases). V lost 5 bases to trimming and J lost 7 bases, with 17 bases between them. The germline V gene has CDR1 LNHDA and CDR2 SQIVND (reference sequence). This CDR3 contains 15 residues. As DNA, the CDR3 is TGTGCCAGTAGTTCCCAAAGGGGGACGGGTGAAAAACTGTTTTTT. Encoded protein: CASSSQRGTGEKLFF.

The rearrangement links TRBV6-5 to TRBJ1-5; 9 bases map to TRBD1. Germline CDR1 and CDR2: MNHEY and SVGAGI. With V trimmed by 7 bases and J by 7 bases, 8 bases remained unmatched. The CDR3 length is 14 residues. Here the CDR3 DNA reads TGTGCCAGCACCAAGACGGACAGGGGACAGCCCCAGCATTTT. Protein product: CASTKTDRGQPQHF.

This chain joins TRBV5-6 and TRBJ1-5; no clear D gene. From germline, CDR1 is SGHDT and CDR2 YYEEEE. Trimming removed 2 bases at V and 5 bases at J, with 17 bases between. The CDR3 covers 16 residues. The CDR3 sequence is CASSFGGGYGYQPQHF. CDR3 coding DNA: TGTGCCAGCAGCTTTGGAGGCGGGTATGGGTATCAGCCCCAGCATTTT. Combining the CDR3 with reference TRBV5-6 and TRBJ1-5 gives the whole variable domain DAGVTQSPTHLIKTRGQQVTLRCSPKSGHDTVSWYQQALGQGPQFIFQYYEEEERQRGNFPDRFSGHQFPNYSSELNVNALLLGDSALYLCASSFGGGYGYQPQHFGDGTRLSIL.

The rearrangement links TRBV5-4 to TRBJ2-1; possibly TRBD2 for D (5 bases). V was clipped by 0 bases and J by 6 bases, with 13 bases between them. This CDR3 contains 15 residues. Germline assignment: CDR1 SGHNT and CDR2 YYREEE (reference sequence). CDR3 protein: CASSLEVGNLNEQFF. CDR3 nucleotide sequence: TGTGCCAGCAGCTTGGAAGTCGGGAATCTCAATGAGCAGTTCTTC.

V gene TRBV5-1 combines with J gene TRBJ2-3, with D perhaps matching TRBD2 (6 bases). The germline V and J ends were trimmed by 5 bases and 8 bases, with 27 bases remaining between them. Per the germline V gene, CDR1 is SGHRS and CDR2 is YFSETQ. The CDR3 contains 17 residues. The CDR3 spells CASRDKITGLPEGTQYF. CDR3 DNA: TGCGCCAGCAGGGATAAGATAACGGGACTCCCCGAGGGTACGCAGTATTTT. Complete variable domain (other parts from reference TRBV5-1 and TRBJ2-3): KAGVTQTPRYLIKTRGQQVTLSCSPISGHRSVSWYQQTPGQGLQFLFEYFSETQRNKGNFPGRFSGRQFSNSRSEMNVSTLELGDSALYLCASRDKITGLPEGTQYFGPGTRLTVL.

The genes are TRBV7-2 and TRBJ2-1; 9 nucleotides align to TRBD2. The CDR3 is 18 amino acids. The V gene's germline CDR1 is SGHTA and CDR2 FQGNSA. With V trimmed by 5 bases and J by 10 bases, 21 bases remained unmatched. CDR3 in DNA: TGTGCCAGCAGCCCCACCGGATACCGGGTAGCGGGAGAGAAGGAGCAGTTCTTC. Its protein is CASSPTGYRVAGEKEQFF. Based on the CDR3 plus reference TRBV7-2 and TRBJ2-1, the full variable domain is GAGVSQSPSNKVTEKGKDVELRCDPISGHTALYWYRQSLGQGLEFLIYFQGNSAPDKSGLPSDRFSAERTGGSVSTLTIQRTQQEDSAVYLCASSPTGYRVAGEKEQFFGPGTRLTVL.

The gene calls are TRBV9 and TRBJ2-1; D possibly corresponds to TRBD2 (6 bases). The CDR3 is made up of 14 amino acids. Deletions cut 2 bases from V and 9 bases from J, with 15 bases between. Germline V gene data show CDR1 as SGDLS and CDR2 as YYNGEE. CDR3 DNA sequence: TGTGCCAGCAGCGTTAGCGGCCGGAGGTTTGAGCAGTTCTTC. Amino acid sequence: CASSVSGRRFEQFF.

The gene calls are TRBV5-6 and TRBJ1-3; D possibly corresponds to TRBD1 (5 bases). Trimming shortened V by 3 bases and J by 4 bases, and 17 bases separated the two germline ends. The CDR3 covers 16 residues. Germline assignment: CDR1 SGHDT and CDR2 YYEEEE. In nucleotides, the CDR3 is TGTGCCAGCAGCTCCCAGCCGACAGTGCAGGGAAACACCATATATTTT. This sequence encodes CASSSQPTVQGNTIYF. Full variable domain (remainder filled in from reference TRBV5-6 and TRBJ1-3): DAGVTQSPTHLIKTRGQQVTLRCSPKSGHDTVSWYQQALGQGPQFIFQYYEEEERQRGNFPDRFSGHQFPNYSSELNVNALLLGDSALYLCASSSQPTVQGNTIYFGEGSWLTVV.

V and J are TRBV18 and TRBJ2-5; D call uncertain. Germline CDR1 and CDR2: KGHSH and LQKENI. Trimming took 3 bases from V and 5 from J, leaving 10 bases between them. CDR3 length: 13 amino acids. The chain's CDR3 is CASSPRPRETQYF. CDR3 nucleotides: TGTGCCAGCTCACCTCGCCCGCGGGAGACCCAGTACTTC.

The V gene is TRBV15, the J gene TRBJ2-1; 10 nucleotides agree with TRBD2. Germline values: CDR1 LNHNV, CDR2 YYDKDF (reference sequence). Trimming cost V 2 bases and J 6 bases; bases outside gene matches: 10. The CDR3 length is 17 residues. The CDR3 loop reads CATSRRPSGRAGNEQFF. The CDR3 DNA is TGTGCCACCAGCAGAAGACCGAGCGGGAGGGCGGGCAATGAGCAGTTCTTC.

This clone is a singleton in its sample. This sequence joins TRBV12-3 or TRBV12-4 and TRBJ1-5; D is possibly TRBD1 (5 bases). Between the trimmed V and J ends, which lost 5 bases and 7 bases, there was a span of 12 bases. This CDR3 region has 13 residues. The CDR3 protein is CASSPLDRQPQHF. Written as DNA, the CDR3 is TGTGCCAGCAGTCCGCTAGACAGACAGCCCCAGCATTTT.

Only one count was recorded for this clone. The chain recombines TRBV29-1 with TRBJ1-3; TRBD1 agrees at 8 bases. This CDR3 is built from 11 residues. Germline CDR1 reads SQVTM; CDR2 reads ANQGSEA. V lost 5 bases, J lost 8 bases, and 2 bases stayed unmatched. The CDR3 DNA sequence: TGCAGCGTTTCACAGGGGGACACCATATATTTT. It is translated as CSVSQGDTIYF. The entire variable domain, with the rest obtained from reference TRBV29-1 and TRBJ1-3, is as follows: SAVISQKPSRDICQRGTSLTIQCQVDSQVTMMFWYRQQPGQSLTLIATANQGSEATYESGFVIDKFPISRPNLTFSTLTVSNMSPEDSSIYLCSVSQGDTIYFGEGSWLTVV.

The chain employs TRBV18 and TRBJ2-7; D not resolved. Trimming stripped 6 bases from V and 1 base from J, with 19 bases between. The V gene's germline CDR1 is KGHSH and CDR2 LQKENI. This CDR3 region has 16 residues. CDR3 DNA: TGTGCCAGCTCTGCTGCAGAGGTCCGAAGATCCTACGAGCAGTACTTC. Protein sequence: CASSAAEVRRSYEQYF.

This sequence joins TRBV28 and TRBJ2-5, with 7 bases that match TRBD1. Trimming at V came to 5 bases and at J to 4 bases, leaving 10 bases not matched to a gene. Germline CDR1 is MDHEN and CDR2 is SYDVKM. The CDR3 is 15 amino acids. The CDR3 DNA follows: TGTGCCAGCAGTCGACTGGGACAGTTAATAGAGACCCAGTACTTC. Protein: CASSRLGQLIETQYF.

The chain recombines TRBV10-3 with TRBJ1-2; TRBD1 matches at 7 bases. CDR3 size: 12 residues. Germline CDR1 is ENHRY and CDR2 is SYGVKD. The J segment lost 6 bases and the V segment lost 3 bases, leaving 1 base of the junction unmatched. This CDR3 reads CAISEGGNGYTF. In DNA, the CDR3 is TGTGCCATCAGTGAAGGGGGCAATGGCTACACCTTC.

This chain joins TRBV5-6 and TRBJ2-7; no clear D. The CDR3 extends over 15 amino acids. The V end was cut by 0 bases, the J end by 3 bases, with 13 bases between. The germline gives CDR1 SGHDT, CDR2 YYEEEE. CDR3 amino acids: CASSLVGGPGYEQYF. The CDR3 DNA follows: TGTGCCAGCAGCTTGGTAGGTGGGCCTGGCTACGAGCAGTACTTC.

The V gene is TRBV28, the J gene TRBJ2-7; tentatively, D is TRBD1 (5 bases). The germline V and J ends were trimmed by 7 bases and 2 bases, with 12 bases remaining between them. The CDR3 totals 13 residues. Germline V gene sequence: CDR1 MDHEN, CDR2 SYDVKM. CDR3 amino acids: CASNRLDTYEQYF. CDR3 DNA sequence: TGTGCCAGCAATCGGCTGGACACCTACGAGCAGTACTTC.

The chain joins TRBV6-5 to TRBJ2-7; 8 nucleotides line up with TRBD1. Trimming took 2 bases from V and 6 from J; bases not matched to a gene: 3. CDR1 is MNHEY and CDR2 is SVGAGI in the germline V gene. This CDR3 is 13 amino acids long. This CDR3 is CASSYQDRAEQYF. CDR3 DNA: TGTGCCAGCAGTTACCAGGACAGGGCCGAGCAGTACTTC.

This chain connects TRBV28 to TRBJ2-5; 10 bases agree with TRBD1. The CDR3 extends over 16 amino acids. With V trimmed by 6 bases and J by 5 bases, 12 bases remained unmatched. Germline CDR1 and CDR2: MDHEN and SYDVKM. CDR3 nucleotide sequence: TGTGCCAGCAGCACCTCGGGACAGGGGATGGGTGAGACCCAGTACTTC. This encodes CASSTSGQGMGETQYF.

The chain joins TRBV5-3 to TRBJ2-7; 8 positions agree with TRBD1. TRBV5-3 is an ORF for which the function is uncertain. V lost 1 base, J lost 5 bases, and 11 bases stayed unmatched. CDR3 length equals 16 residues. CDR3 DNA: TGTGCCAGAAGCTTGTCGGACAGGGTACCCGTCCACGAGCAGTACTTC. Translation: CARSLSDRVPVHEQYF.